These 14 T cell receptor beta chains were all obtained from the same sample, sequenced in a study of CD8 T cells in ankylosing spondylitis. One entry per CDR3 protein, called by TCRdb with MiXCR from the 5' RACE reads. The sample has some 130,000 distinct CDR3 sequences, roughly 9% seen once. Sequencing was carried out using blood, either unsorted or a sorted T cell fraction (not recorded which). These receptor sequences come from a male donor with ankylosing spondylitis or in good health (not recorded which).

This clonotype was counted a few times. The chain is built from TRBV5-5 and TRBJ2-3; 7 bases align to TRBD2. CDR1 is SGHKS and CDR2 is YYEKEE in the germline V gene (reference sequence). After removal of 3 bases from V and 6 bases from J, the junction contained 13 bases not matched to a gene. This CDR3 has 16 amino acids. This chain's CDR3 is CASSSLAAGAIDTQYF. The CDR3 DNA sequence: TGTGCCAGCAGCTCCCTAGCGGCCGGAGCTATTGATACGCAGTATTTT.

This clonotype has at least ten counts. Written as DNA, the CDR3 is TGCAGTGCTAGAGGCTTCAGTAGCGGGAGGGCGGCTACGAACACCGGGGAGCTGTTTTTT. Translation: CSARGFSSGRAATNTGELFF. The chain is built from TRBV20-1 and TRBJ2-2; 11 bases agree with TRBD2. V lost 1 base, J lost 0 bases, and 13 bases stayed unmatched. Germline CDR1 reads DFQATT; CDR2 reads SNEGSKA (reference sequence). The CDR3 covers 20 residues.

The chain combines TRBV20-1 with TRBJ2-7; D is unresolved. CDR1 and CDR2 (germline): DFQATT, SNEGSKA (reference sequence). The CDR3 spans 14 residues. Trimming pared 3 bases from V and 0 bases from J, leaving 12 bases between. The CDR3 DNA reads as TGCAGTGCTAGCCTCTCCGTGCCCTCCTACGAGCAGTACTTC. Its protein product is CSASLSVPSYEQYF.

This clonotype has just a few counts. The J gene is TRBJ2-3, the V gene TRBV20-1, with D possibly being TRBD2 (6 bases). The germline V and J ends were trimmed by 2 bases and 2 bases, with 11 bases remaining between them. Germline CDR1 is DFQATT and CDR2 is SNEGSKA (reference sequence). This CDR3 is 14 amino acids long. The CDR3 region is CSARLWEATDTQYF. CDR3 nucleotide sequence: TGCAGTGCTAGATTGTGGGAGGCCACAGATACGCAGTATTTT.

This clonotype has at least ten counts. The rearrangement joins TRBV15 to TRBJ2-7; TRBD1 is a possible D gene (5 bases). Germline CDR1 and CDR2: LNHNV and YYDKDF (reference sequence). Trimming pared 2 bases from V and 3 bases from J, leaving 17 bases between. The CDR3 runs 16 residues. DNA for the CDR3: TGTGCCACCAGCAGACAAACAGGCCTACTTCTCTACGAGCAGTACTTC. It specifies CATSRQTGLLLYEQYF.

This chain uses TRBV29-1 with TRBJ2-1; TRBD2 matches at 8 bases. The CDR3 totals 13 residues. Germline values: CDR1 SQVTM, CDR2 ANQGSEA. V lost 6 bases to trimming and J lost 8 bases; unmatched junction nucleotides: 9. The CDR3: CSVPGLGYDEQFF. Written as DNA, the CDR3 is TGCAGCGTCCCGGGACTAGGGTACGATGAGCAGTTCTTC.

This clonotype was counted a few times. The rearrangement links TRBV2 to TRBJ2-1; possibly TRBD1 for D (5 bases). The germline V and J ends were trimmed by 3 bases and 4 bases, with 16 bases remaining between them. The CDR3 is made up of 16 amino acids. Germline lookup yields CDR1 SNHLY and CDR2 FYNNEI. The CDR3 protein is CASSDRVGVGYNEQFF. The CDR3 DNA follows: TGTGCCAGCAGTGATCGGGTAGGGGTTGGGTACAATGAGCAGTTCTTC. Based on the CDR3 plus reference TRBV2 and TRBJ2-1, the full variable domain is EPEVTQTPSHQVTQMGQEVILRCVPISNHLYFYWYRQILGQKVEFLVSFYNNEISEKSEIFDDQFSVERPDGSNFTLKIRSTKLEDSAMYFCASSDRVGVGYNEQFFGPGTRLTVL.

V gene TRBV29-1 combines with J gene TRBJ1-1, with D unclear. CDR1 SQVTM and CDR2 ANQGSEA come from the germline V gene. The CDR3 loop spans 11 amino acids. Trimming cost V 5 bases and J 8 bases, with 12 bases left between them. CDR3 nucleotides: TGCAGCGTTCTACCCCGAACAGAAGCTTTCTTT. Translating it yields CSVLPRTEAFF.

The rearrangement uses TRBV5-1 and TRBJ2-6; either TRBD1 or TRBD2 may supply D (6 bases each). CDR3 length: 17 residues. V was cut by 3 bases and J by 0 bases, with 13 bases left in between. Germline V gene data show CDR1 as SGHRS and CDR2 as YFSETQ. CDR3 sequence (DNA): TGCGCCAGCAGCTCGGGGGCAGCAGGCTCTGGGGCCAACGTCCTGACTTTC. It encodes CASSSGAAGSGANVLTF.

The CDR3 bases are TGTGCCAGCAGCTTTGCCGGGCCCATATATGGCTACACCTTC. Its protein product is CASSFAGPIYGYTF. The rearrangement links TRBV7-2 to TRBJ1-2; D is undetermined. The CDR3 runs 14 residues. CDR1 is SGHTA, CDR2 FQGNSA, per germline. With 3 bases removed from V and 5 bases from J, the gap between germline ends came to 13 bases.

This clonotype occurred many times. The V gene is TRBV5-1, the J gene TRBJ2-1, with 10 bases fitting TRBD2. The germline CDR1 and CDR2 sequences are SGHRS and YFSETQ. CDR3 size: 20 residues. The junction had 16 bases not matched to a gene; V was cut back by 3 bases and J by 1 base. CDR3 region: CASSSHYPRASGSSYNEQFF. Here the CDR3 DNA reads TGCGCCAGCAGCTCCCACTACCCTAGGGCTAGCGGGAGTTCCTACAATGAGCAGTTCTTC.

The V and J genes are TRBV20-1 and TRBJ2-1; D remains unclear. Trimming cost V 4 bases and J 4 bases, with 14 bases left between them. Germline-derived CDR1 and CDR2 are DFQATT and SNEGSKA (reference sequence). The CDR3 runs 14 residues. This CDR3 is CSATVTSPYNEQFF. CDR3 in DNA: TGCAGTGCTACAGTGACATCCCCGTACAATGAGCAGTTCTTC.

This sequence joins TRBV7-2 and TRBJ2-1, with D perhaps TRBD2 (5 bases). The CDR3 contains 17 residues. V was cut by 1 base and J by 3 bases, with 16 bases left in between. Germline assignment: CDR1 SGHTA and CDR2 FQGNSA. This CDR3 is CASSLDAGGVLYNEQFF. The CDR3 DNA reads as TGTGCCAGCAGCTTAGACGCGGGTGGGGTGCTCTACAATGAGCAGTTCTTC.

The table lists this clonotype with many counts. The chain combines TRBV12-3 or TRBV12-4 with TRBJ1-1, with D perhaps matching TRBD1 (6 bases). The CDR3 is 14 amino acids. V lost 6 bases to trimming and J lost 3 bases, with 14 bases between them. As DNA, the CDR3 is TGTGCCAGCAGCCGCGGGGGCTTACACACTGAAGCTTTCTTT. Encoded protein: CASSRGGLHTEAFF.